The 10 T cell receptor beta chains in this list originate from one sample, sequenced in a study of T cell responses to AZD1222 COVID-19 vaccine. Produced via immunoSEQ multiplex PCR; TCRdb's table is partial and in-frame only. The sample yields approximately 150,000 clones, more than 85% seen once. The sequencing used peripheral blood, collected on day 0 of AZD1222 vaccination. Receptor source: an adult in good health.

The rearrangement links TRBV12-3 or TRBV12-4 to TRBJ1-2; D ambiguous. Trimming removed 3 bases at V and 8 bases at J, with 13 bases between. The CDR3 spans 13 residues. The CDR3 DNA reads as TGTGCCAGCAGTTTTTTTCGGGGAGTCGGCTACACCTTC. It translates to CASSFFRGVGYTF.

This clone came up once. The chain recombines TRBV28 with TRBJ1-1; D is uncertain. Germline V gene sequence: CDR1 MDHEN, CDR2 SYDVKM. The germline V and J ends were trimmed by 4 bases and 1 base, with 13 bases remaining between them. This CDR3 region has 15 residues. This chain's CDR3 is CASSSPPLANTEAFF. The CDR3 region has the DNA TGTGCCAGCAGTTCCCCTCCCCTAGCGAACACTGAAGCTTTCTTT.

This chain connects TRBV6-5 to TRBJ2-7; TRBD2 matches at 11 bases. After removal of 7 bases from V and 4 bases from J, the junction contained 9 bases not matched to a gene. Per the germline V gene, CDR1 is MNHEY and CDR2 is SVGAGI. This CDR3 has 15 amino acids. The CDR3 nucleotides are TGTGCCAGCAAGACCCTAGCGGGGGGTCCTTACGAGCAGTACTTC. Encoded protein: CASKTLAGGPYEQYF.

This clone was observed a handful of times. This chain uses TRBV2 with TRBJ2-5; TRBD1 or TRBD2 may be the D gene (5 bases each). The V and J ends lost 9 bases and 7 bases respectively, with 12 bases between them. CDR1 is SNHLY and CDR2 is FYNNEI in the germline V gene. CDR3 size: 11 residues. CDR3 amino acids: CASAREMTQYF. CDR3 coding DNA: TGTGCCAGTGCCAGGGAGATGACCCAGTACTTC. The full variable domain, its missing parts supplied by reference TRBV2 and TRBJ2-5, is EPEVTQTPSHQVTQMGQEVILRCVPISNHLYFYWYRQILGQKVEFLVSFYNNEISEKSEIFDDQFSVERPDGSNFTLKIRSTKLEDSAMYFCASAREMTQYFGPGTRLLVL.

V is TRBV7-9 and J is TRBJ1-1, with 7 bases matching TRBD1. Germline V CDR1 and CDR2: SEHNR, FQNEAQ (reference sequence). The CDR3 totals 14 residues. With 5 bases clipped from V and 4 bases from J, the junction kept 7 bases outside the gene matches. The CDR3 DNA is TGTGCCAGCAGCACCATAAGGGGGCCCACTGAAGCTTTCTTT. This sequence encodes CASSTIRGPTEAFF.

The CDR3 reads CASSFGQGTDTQYF. The CDR3 DNA reads as TGTGCCAGCAGCTTTGGGCAGGGAACAGATACGCAGTATTTT. The chain employs TRBV7-3 and TRBJ2-3, with D possibly being TRBD1 (5 bases). Germline V CDR1 and CDR2: SGHTA, FQGTGA. This CDR3 contains 14 residues. V lost 3 bases to trimming and J lost 3 bases, with 10 bases between them. Based on the CDR3 plus reference TRBV7-3 and TRBJ2-3, the full variable domain is GAGVSQTPSNKVTEKGKYVELRCDPISGHTALYWYRQSLGQGPEFLIYFQGTGAADDSGLPNDRFFAVRPEGSVSTLKIQRTERGDSAVYLCASSFGQGTDTQYFGPGTRLTVL.

This sequence joins TRBV6-2 or TRBV6-3 and TRBJ1-4; D unresolved. From germline, CDR1 is MNHEY and CDR2 SVGEGT. V lost 5 bases, J lost 8 bases, and 15 bases lay in between. The CDR3 is 14 amino acids. CDR3 in DNA: TGTGCCAGCAGTACTCGGGATGGGCCGGAAAAACTGTTTTTT. Translated, it gives CASSTRDGPEKLFF.

The chain employs TRBV5-4 and TRBJ1-2; 8 bases align to TRBD1. With V trimmed by 4 bases and J by 8 bases, 13 bases remained unmatched. This CDR3 spans 15 amino acids. In germline, CDR1 is SGHNT, CDR2 YYREEE (reference sequence). CDR3 nucleotide sequence: TGTGCCAGCAGCAACCAGGGGGCCTCTTCGCGGGGCTACACCTTC. This sequence encodes CASSNQGASSRGYTF.

This chain links TRBV30 with TRBJ2-1; D might be TRBD1 or TRBD2, each matching 5 bases. The CDR3 is made up of 14 amino acids. The germline V gene has CDR1 GTSNPN and CDR2 SVGIG (reference sequence). V lost 2 bases and J lost 8, with 16 bases in between. The CDR3, as DNA: TGTGCCTGGAGTCGATCCGGCCGGGGCGATGAGCAGTTCTTC. As protein: CAWSRSGRGDEQFF.

The rearrangement joins TRBV7-2 to TRBJ2-7; D may be TRBD1 (5 bases). The CDR3 covers 13 residues. Germline CDR1 SGHTA, CDR2 FQGNSA. Deletions cut 3 bases from V and 3 bases from J, with 9 bases between. As DNA, the CDR3 is TGTGCCAGCAGCTTGCAAGACAGCTACGAGCAGTACTTC. Translated: CASSLQDSYEQYF. The full variable domain, its missing parts supplied by reference TRBV7-2 and TRBJ2-7, is GAGVSQSPSNKVTEKGKDVELRCDPISGHTALYWYRQSLGQGLEFLIYFQGNSAPDKSGLPSDRFSAERTGGSVSTLTIQRTQQEDSAVYLCASSLQDSYEQYFGPGTRLTVT.